The source of this TCR beta chain is a study of blood T cell repertoires in COVID-19. Study context: Sites in the United States, Italy and Spain provided acute and convalescent COVID-19 samples. PBMCs, B-cell-depleted T cells, or T cells provided the cDNA or gDNA that made up the material.

CDR1 is LGHDT and CDR2 is YNNKEL in the germline V gene (reference sequence). Trimming stripped 4 bases from V and 0 bases from J, with 12 bases between. The CDR3 totals 15 residues. Per the study methods: Using reference gene primer amplification, nucleated cell counts were estimated. The data were produced by immunoSEQ multiplex PCR, yet TCRdb's version contains in-frame clones alone and is incomplete. V and J calls and clone size are those listed in that table; D and trimming were worked out from the DNA. In the table there are some 57,000 clones, nearly 90% of which are singletons. Sequenced material: peripheral blood. The J gene is TRBJ1-1, the V gene TRBV3-1 (or the pseudogene TRBV3-2), with D uncertain. The receptor comes from a man aged 60-69 years with active COVID-19. The CDR3 coding sequence is TGTGCCAGCAGCCCTCAGGCAGTTGTGAACACTGAAGCTTTCTTT. This sequence encodes CASSPQAVVNTEAFF.